This TCR beta chain was found in a study of blood T cell repertoires in COVID-19. Study details: Sources were T cells, B-cell-depleted T cells, or PBMCs; the material itself was cDNA or gDNA.

Per the original methods: Reference gene primers were amplified, and this amplification served to estimate nucleated cell counts. The table came from immunoSEQ multiplex PCR; TCRdb's copy has only in-frame clones and leaves some out. Clonal size and the V and J genes are those of that table, whereas D and trimming came from the DNA. The table shows approximately 90,000 clones, with around 85% occurring only once. The count of this clone is one. Germline and junction disagree at one end, which may indicate a read error. This CDR3 is 11 amino acids long. Germline CDR1 reads MDHEN; CDR2 reads SYDVKM. The V call is TRBV28, the J call TRBJ2-7; D is unresolved. The source material was peripheral blood. The receptor was derived from a human donor in a cohort sampled during active COVID-19. The CDR3, as DNA: TGTGCCAGCAGTCCCTCCCACGAGCAGTACTTC. Protein sequence: CASSPSHEQYF. The variable domain in full, with the rest retrieved from reference TRBV28 and TRBJ2-7, is DVKVTQSSRYLVKRTGEKVFLECVQDMDHENMFWYRQDPGLGLRLIYFSYDVKMKEKGDIPEGYSVSREKKERFSLILESASTNQTSMYLCASSPSHEQYFGPGTRLTVT.